The 9 T cell receptor beta chains in this list originate from one sample, sequenced in a study of glioma-infiltrating T cells. Amplification of TCR alpha and beta CDR3 regions from RNA used iRepertoire nested multiplex PCR. TCRdb called the multiplex PCR reads again in MiXCR, with one record for every CDR3 protein. Of tens of thousands of distinct CDR3 sequences listed, 23% are singletons. Sequenced input: glioma tissue, nonneoplastic brain tissue, or PBMCs (not recorded which). These receptor sequences come from a human donor with low-grade glioma or glioblastoma, undergoing nonglioma brain surgery, or in good health (not recorded which).

This clonotype was observed many times. The chain carries TRBV12-3 or TRBV12-4 and TRBJ1-1; D perhaps matches TRBD1 (5 bases). The CDR3 length is 16 residues. V shed 3 bases and J shed 5 bases, with 19 bases lying between them. CDR3 bases: TGTGCCAGCAGTTTTGGGGGGGGGAGGGATGGGACTGAAGCTTTCTTT. Residues: CASSFGGGRDGTEAFF.

At least ten counts were recorded for this clonotype. This sequence joins TRBV6-1 and TRBJ1-1; 7 bases line up with TRBD1. Losses at the gene ends were 10 bases for V and 0 bases for J; bases not matched to a gene: 14. This CDR3 comprises 16 residues. Germline CDR1 is MNHNS and CDR2 is SASEGT. DNA for the CDR3: TGTGCCACAACTGACAGGGATGGGGCGTTGAACACTGAAGCTTTCTTT. Translation gives CATTDRDGALNTEAFF.

The sample holds many counts of this clonotype. The rearrangement links TRBV10-3 to TRBJ1-6, with a possible D match to TRBD1 (6 bases). The CDR3 runs to 15 residues. Looked up from germline, CDR1 is ENHRY and CDR2 is SYGVKD. V lost 6 bases to trimming and J lost 10 bases, with 19 bases between them. The CDR3 DNA is TGTGCCATCAGCGGGGGAATGGGGGCGCGATCACCCCTCCACTTT. Its protein product is CAISGGMGARSPLHF.

About this clonotype: A much larger clonotype is one base distant, so this may be a read error. The rearrangement uses TRBV5-4 and TRBJ1-4; D is unclear. This CDR3 region has 15 residues. Germline assignment: CDR1 SGHNT and CDR2 YYREEE (reference sequence). The V gene lost 6 bases and the J gene lost 1 base, with 13 bases spanning the gap. In nucleotides, the CDR3 is TGTGCCAGCACCTCGAAGGCCCAAACTAATGAAAAACTGTTTTTT. This codes for CASTSKAQTNEKLFF.

This chain's CDR3 is CASSLGPSPEGGETQYF. CDR3 in DNA: TGCGCCAGCAGCTTGGGGCCTAGCCCGGAGGGGGGCGAGACCCAGTACTTC. The rearrangement uses TRBV5-1 and TRBJ2-5, with D possibly called TRBD1 or TRBD2 (6 bases each). The CDR3 runs to 17 residues. Germline CDR1 SGHRS, CDR2 YFSETQ. Trimming removed 0 bases from V and 5 bases from J, with 20 bases in between.

The chain joins TRBV3-1 to TRBJ2-7; 8 nucleotides align to TRBD1. Trimming at V came to 2 bases and at J to 2 bases, leaving 5 bases not matched to a gene. Germline V gene data show CDR1 as LGHDT and CDR2 as YNNKEL (reference sequence). The CDR3 contains 15 residues. CDR3 region: CASSQSGTGPYEQYF. DNA of the CDR3: TGTGCCAGCAGCCAATCCGGGACAGGTCCCTACGAGCAGTACTTC.

This clonotype has ten or more counts. This rearrangement joins TRBV28 to TRBJ1-1; TRBD1 might be the D (5 bases). The V gene's germline CDR1 is MDHEN and CDR2 SYDVKM. Trimming cost V 7 bases and J 5 bases, with 17 bases left between them. The CDR3 sequence is 14 residues long. Here the CDR3 reads CASNSPGRRTEAFF. For the CDR3, the DNA is TGTGCCAGCAACTCTCCGGGACGGAGAACTGAAGCTTTCTTT.

The table lists this clonotype with many counts. The V and J genes are TRBV4-1 and TRBJ2-3; 13 bases line up with TRBD2. V dropped 4 bases and J dropped 4; count of bases not matched to a gene: 8. This CDR3 comprises 17 residues. In germline, CDR1 is MGHRA, CDR2 YSYEKL. For the CDR3, the DNA is TGCGCCAGCAGCCGAGGACTAGCGGGAGTTCAGCCAGATACGCAGTATTTT. Translation: CASSRGLAGVQPDTQYF.

This clonotype was counted only a few times. The rearrangement joins TRBV7-9 to TRBJ2-3; D call uncertain. V lost 2 bases to trimming and J lost 4 bases, with 13 bases between them. Looked up from germline, CDR1 is SEHNR and CDR2 is FQNEAQ (reference sequence). This CDR3 spans 15 amino acids. The CDR3 DNA is TGTGCCAGCAGCTTAATGGCTATTCCCCCAGATACGCAGTATTTT. Its protein is CASSLMAIPPDTQYF. The variable domain in full, with the rest retrieved from reference TRBV7-9 and TRBJ2-3, is DTGVSQNPRHKITKRGQNVTFRCDPISEHNRLYWYRQTLGQGPEFLTYFQNEAQLEKSRLLSDRFSAERPKGSFSTLEIQRTEQGDSAMYLCASSLMAIPPDTQYFGPGTRLTVL.